The 21 T cell receptor beta chains below all came from one sample that was sequenced in a study of naive and memory T cell subsets. The beta constant-region primer was an equimolar mix of two oligonucleotides covering TRBC1 and TRBC2. TCRdb itself ran the UMI-ligation and nested PCR reads through MiXCR, one entry per CDR3 protein. The sample includes 19,000 or so distinct CDR3 sequences, 8% to 13% of them seen just once. Specimen: central memory CD8+ T cells from blood. The receptors derive from a human donor in good health.

This clonotype has ten or more counts. This chain connects TRBV27 to TRBJ1-6; no firm D call. Germline V gene data show CDR1 as MNHEY and CDR2 as SMNVEV (reference sequence). Trimming removed 7 bases at V and 9 bases at J, with 22 bases between. This CDR3 region has 16 residues. The chain's CDR3 is CASTPRAGGSGSPLHF. CDR3 DNA: TGTGCCAGCACCCCTCGGGCCGGAGGGAGTGGTTCACCCCTCCACTTT.

This clonotype was counted ten times or more. The CDR3 DNA reads TGTGCCAGCAGTTACCGCGGCGGGACAGTGTACTTGAACACTGAAGCTTTCTTT. It encodes CASSYRGGTVYLNTEAFF. The chain is built from TRBV6-5 and TRBJ1-1, with 7 bases that match TRBD1. The CDR3 loop spans 18 amino acids. In germline, CDR1 is MNHEY, CDR2 SVGAGI. V trimming: 2 bases; J trimming: 0 bases; junction bases outside the gene matches: 12.

This sequence joins TRBV20-1 and TRBJ2-6; a weak D match, TRBD1 (6 bases). The germline V and J ends were trimmed by 5 bases and 2 bases, with 22 bases remaining between them. The germline V gene has CDR1 DFQATT and CDR2 SNEGSKA (reference sequence). The CDR3 has 18 amino acids. The CDR3 coding sequence is TGCAGTGCTGCAGAGACAGGAAACTCTGCCGCTGGGGCCAACGTCCTGACTTTC. Translated: CSAAETGNSAAGANVLTF.

V and J are TRBV12-3 or TRBV12-4 and TRBJ1-5; D unclear. The V gene lost 1 base and the J gene lost 4 bases, with 8 bases spanning the gap. The CDR3 has 14 amino acids. The CDR3: CASSLENQNQPQHF. In DNA form, the CDR3 reads TGTGCCAGCAGTTTAGAAAACCAAAATCAGCCCCAGCATTTT.

In this sample, this clonotype is large (0.1 to 1%). This chain uses TRBV11-2 with TRBJ1-1; no firm D call. This CDR3 is built from 13 residues. CDR1 and CDR2 from the germline V gene are SGHAT and FQNNGV. The V end was cut by 0 bases, the J end by 4 bases, with 6 bases between. The CDR3 DNA reads as TGTGCCAGCAGCTTAGAGGTACGCACTGAAGCTTTCTTT. As protein: CASSLEVRTEAFF.

The V call is TRBV27, the J call TRBJ1-5; D is ambiguous. V lost 4 bases and J 4 bases, leaving 11 bases between the germline ends. Germline values: CDR1 MNHEY, CDR2 SMNVEV (reference sequence). This CDR3 comprises 14 residues. The CDR3 sequence: CASSSRLGNQPQHF. The CDR3 nucleotides are TGTGCCAGCAGTTCCCGTTTAGGTAATCAGCCCCAGCATTTT.

This chain joins TRBV9 and TRBJ2-1; 11 nucleotides line up with TRBD2. Germline V lookup: CDR1 SGDLS, CDR2 YYNGEE. Trimming took 4 bases from V and 7 from J; bases not matched to a gene: 10. The CDR3 runs to 16 residues. Here the CDR3 reads CASSPAPGLAGNEQFF. The CDR3 DNA reads as TGTGCCAGCAGCCCAGCGCCAGGACTAGCGGGTAATGAGCAGTTCTTC.

The chain carries TRBV20-1 and TRBJ2-7; D is undetermined. This CDR3 has 13 amino acids. V dropped 3 bases and J dropped 3 bases, with 12 bases sitting between them. From germline, CDR1 is DFQATT and CDR2 SNEGSKA (reference sequence). The CDR3: CSARADHNYEQYF. The CDR3 bases are TGCAGTGCTAGGGCAGATCATAACTACGAGCAGTACTTC.

This clonotype is classed as medium-sized. This rearrangement joins TRBV6-4 to TRBJ2-3; 10 bases are a match to TRBD1. Germline loops: CDR1 MRHNA, CDR2 SNTAGT. The CDR3 runs to 14 residues. After removal of 2 bases from V and 4 bases from J, the junction contained 0 bases not matched to a gene. In DNA, the CDR3 is TGTGCCAGCAGTGACGGACAGGGGGCAGATACGCAGTATTTT. Translated: CASSDGQGADTQYF.

Comment on this clonotype: This is likely a read error, given that the CDR3 carries no conserved phenylalanine or tryptophan at its end. The chain couples TRBV10-3 to TRBJ1-2; D is ambiguous. The CDR3 sequence is 14 residues long. CDR1 and CDR2 (germline): ENHRY, SYGVKD. DNA for the CDR3: TGTTCCATCAGTGAATTGCCCGTTAACTATGGCTACACCATC. Protein: CSISELPVNYGYTI.

In this sample, this clonotype turned up many times. The chain joins TRBV11-2 to TRBJ2-1; 7 positions agree with TRBD1. V lost 3 bases and J lost 4; bases outside the gene matches: 6. This CDR3 region has 15 residues. Germline values: CDR1 SGHAT, CDR2 FQNNGV. CDR3 loop: CASSFRTGGYNEQFF. The CDR3 DNA sequence: TGTGCCAGCAGCTTTCGGACAGGCGGGTACAATGAGCAGTTCTTC.

This clonotype was detected ten times or more. The gene calls are TRBV2 and TRBJ2-6, with TRBD1 matching 9 bases. The V gene end was trimmed by 9 bases and the J gene end by 4 bases; junction bases not matched to a gene: 1. The CDR3 covers 13 residues. CDR1 and CDR2 from the germline V gene are SNHLY and FYNNEI. The CDR3 reads CARQGAGANVLTF. The CDR3 nucleotides are TGTGCCAGACAGGGGGCGGGGGCCAACGTCCTGACTTTC.

This clonotype appeared a few times. V is TRBV20-1 and J is TRBJ2-5, with 9 bases identical to TRBD1. The CDR3 length is 15 residues. Per the germline V gene, CDR1 is DFQATT and CDR2 is SNEGSKA (reference sequence). With V trimmed by 3 bases and J by 2 bases, 7 bases remained unmatched. This CDR3 is CSARVFDRGQETQYF. The CDR3 DNA reads as TGCAGTGCTAGGGTCTTCGACAGGGGGCAAGAGACCCAGTACTTC.

This chain uses TRBV12-5 with TRBJ2-7; a weak D match, TRBD2 (5 bases). Germline values: CDR1 LGHNT, CDR2 FRNRAP. CDR3 size: 15 residues. V lost 7 bases and J 7 bases, leaving 23 bases between the germline ends. The CDR3 DNA is TGTGCTAGTGCCTTACTAGGAGGTCTTACGGGGGAGCAGTACTTC. The encoded protein is CASALLGGLTGEQYF. The full variable domain, rest sourced from reference TRBV12-5 and TRBJ2-7, is DARVTQTPRHKVTEMGQEVTMRCQPILGHNTVFWYRQTMMQGLELLAYFRNRAPLDDSGMPKDRFSAEMPDATLATLKIQPSEPRDSAVYFCASALLGGLTGEQYFGPGTRLTVT.

This chain links TRBV6-5 with TRBJ1-2; D is perhaps TRBD1 (5 bases). With 6 bases removed from V and 5 bases from J, the gap between germline ends came to 16 bases. CDR1 and CDR2 (germline): MNHEY, SVGAGI. The CDR3 has 14 amino acids. The CDR3 sequence: CASSPFGGEYGYTF. CDR3 nucleotide sequence: TGTGCCAGCAGCCCGTTTGGAGGGGAATATGGCTACACCTTC.

The CDR3 nucleotides read TGCAGTGCTGATAAGCGGGAGGATTCCTACGAGCAGTACTTC. This gives the protein CSADKREDSYEQYF. The V call is TRBV20-1, the J call TRBJ2-7; TRBD2 matches at 9 bases. Germline CDR1 reads DFQATT; CDR2 reads SNEGSKA (reference sequence). Trimming took 5 bases from V and 1 from J; bases not matched to a gene: 6. CDR3 length equals 14 residues.

CDR3: CASSPPGLAGNREQFF. CDR3 DNA sequence: TGTGCCAGCTCACCCCCGGGACTAGCGGGAAATCGTGAGCAGTTCTTC. V and J are TRBV25-1 and TRBJ2-1; 13 positions match TRBD2. The V gene end was trimmed by 8 bases and the J gene end by 9 bases; junction bases not matched to a gene: 13. This CDR3 has 16 amino acids. Germline loops: CDR1 MGHDK, CDR2 SYGVNS.

This clonotype occurred a few times. The genes are TRBV6-2 or TRBV6-3 and TRBJ2-2; D is unresolved. Germline lookup yields CDR1 MNHEY and CDR2 SVGEGT. The CDR3 extends over 13 amino acids. V was trimmed by 6 bases and J by 2 bases, leaving 7 bases between them. The CDR3 protein is CASSILNTGELFF. The DNA for the CDR3 is TGTGCCAGCAGCATACTTAACACCGGGGAGCTGTTTTTT.

This clonotype is labeled medium-sized. This sequence joins TRBV5-1 and TRBJ1-2; 7 bases fit TRBD1. Germline assignment: CDR1 SGHRS and CDR2 YFSETQ. The ends lost 3 bases at V and 5 bases at J; junction bases unmatched: 7. CDR3 size: 14 residues. CDR3 nucleotide sequence: TGCGCCAGCAGCTCCGAGGAGGGGGCTTATGGCTACACCTTC. Residues: CASSSEEGAYGYTF.

The chain couples TRBV5-1 to TRBJ2-1; no clear D. The V end lost 1 base, the J end lost 10 bases, and 6 bases lay between the germline ends. The V gene's germline CDR1 is SGHRS and CDR2 YFSETQ. The CDR3 extends over 11 amino acids. CDR3 amino acids: CASSLSREQFF. DNA for the CDR3: TGCGCCAGCAGCTTGTCCAGAGAGCAGTTCTTC.

This clonotype was seen at least ten times. This chain uses TRBV27 with TRBJ1-2; 9 bases align to TRBD1. From germline, CDR1 is MNHEY and CDR2 SMNVEV (reference sequence). Trimming removed 6 bases from V and 2 bases from J; junction bases left unmatched: 4. The CDR3 length is 14 residues. The CDR3 DNA follows: TGTGCCAGCAGCATGGGACAGGGAAACTATGGCTACACCTTC. Translated, it gives CASSMGQGNYGYTF.